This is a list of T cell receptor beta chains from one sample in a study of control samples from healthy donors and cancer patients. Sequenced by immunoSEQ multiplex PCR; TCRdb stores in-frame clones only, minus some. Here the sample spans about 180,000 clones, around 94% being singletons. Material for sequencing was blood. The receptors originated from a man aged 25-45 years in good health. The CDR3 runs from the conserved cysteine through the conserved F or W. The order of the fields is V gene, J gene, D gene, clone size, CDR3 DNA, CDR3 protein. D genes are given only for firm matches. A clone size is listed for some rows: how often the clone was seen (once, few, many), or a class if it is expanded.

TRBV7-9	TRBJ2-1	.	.	TGTGCCAGCAGCTCTATAGTGGTTGAGCAGTTCTTC	CASSSIVVEQFF
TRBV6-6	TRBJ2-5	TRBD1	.	TGTGCCAGCAGTTACCGGGACAGGTCCCTACAAGAGACCCAGTACTTC	CASSYRDRSLQETQYF
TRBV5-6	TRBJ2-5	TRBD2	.	TGTGCCAGCAGCTTAGATAGCGGGGGCAAAGAGACCCAGTACTTC	CASSLDSGGKETQYF
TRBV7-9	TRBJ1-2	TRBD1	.	TGTGCCAGCAGTAACCAGGGGGCAGGCTATGGCTACACCTTC	CASSNQGAGYGYTF
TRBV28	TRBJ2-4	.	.	TGTGCCAGCAGGGAAGGGGGTTTAGCCAAAAACATTCAGTACTTC	CASREGGLAKNIQYF
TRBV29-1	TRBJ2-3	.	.	TGCAGCGCGACTAGTCATGTAGATACGCAGTATTTT	CSATSHVDTQYF
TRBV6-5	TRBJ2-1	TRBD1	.	TGTGCCAGCAGTAAACCCGGGACAGGGAACAATGAGCAGTTCTTC	CASSKPGTGNNEQFF
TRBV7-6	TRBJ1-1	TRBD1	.	TGTGCCAGCAGTCAAGGACCGGGACAGGGTTATTGGGTGAACACTGAAGCTTTCTTT	CASSQGPGQGYWVNTEAFF
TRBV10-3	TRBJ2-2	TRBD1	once	TGTGCCATCAGTGAGTCGGGACAGGGGTTGACCGGGGAGCTGTTTTTT	CAISESGQGLTGELFF
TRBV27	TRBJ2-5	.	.	TGTGCCAGCAGTTTTGATAGTGGGGAGACCCAGTACTTC	CASSFDSGETQYF
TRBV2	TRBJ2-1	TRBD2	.	TGTGCCAGCAGTGAGATGGCGGGGGGCACCTACAATGAGCAGTTCTTC	CASSEMAGGTYNEQFF
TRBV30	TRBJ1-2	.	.	TGTGCCTGGAGGAGCGTGAACTATGGCTACACCTTC	CAWRSVNYGYTF
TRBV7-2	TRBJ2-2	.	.	TGTGCCAGCAGTTCGACTCGGGTGACCGGGGAGCTGTTTTTT	CASSSTRVTGELFF
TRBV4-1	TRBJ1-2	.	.	TGCGCCAGCAGCCCACAGACTTCTTTCTATGGCTACACCTTC	CASSPQTSFYGYTF
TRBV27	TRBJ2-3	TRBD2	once	TGTGCCAGCAGTCTAGCGGGAGGACGAACAGATACGCAGTATTTT	CASSLAGGRTDTQYF
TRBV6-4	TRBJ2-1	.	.	TGTGCCAGCAGTGAGTTGGGGGGCCTGGGCAATGAGCAGTTCTTC	CASSELGGLGNEQFF
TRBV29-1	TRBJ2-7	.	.	TGCAGCGCAGCTTGGAGCTACGAGCAGTACTTC	CSAAWSYEQYF
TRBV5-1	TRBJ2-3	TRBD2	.	TGCGCCAGCAGCTCCCCTAGCGGACTGATCAATGCAGATACGCAGTATTTT	CASSSPSGLINADTQYF
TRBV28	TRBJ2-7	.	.	TGTGCCAGCGTAAAAACAGGGATATACGAGCAGTACTTC	CASVKTGIYEQYF
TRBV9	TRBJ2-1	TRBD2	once	TGTGCCAGCAGCGCACTCCTAGCGGGGGGTCGGAATGAGCAGTTCTTC	CASSALLAGGRNEQFF
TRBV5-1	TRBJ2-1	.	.	TGCGCCAGCAGCCCGGGAACATACAATGAGCAGTTCTTC	CASSPGTYNEQFF
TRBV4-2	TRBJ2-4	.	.	TGTGCCAGCAGCCAAGAGTCGCAGTTGAGAGCTTTACGGTACTTC	CASSQESQLRALRYF
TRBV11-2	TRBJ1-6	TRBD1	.	TGTGCCAGCAGCTCGGGAGACAGGGCACGGAATTCACCCCTCCACTTT	CASSSGDRARNSPLHF
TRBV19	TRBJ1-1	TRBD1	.	TGTGCCAGTAGTATTACGAGGGGGCTCACTGAAGCTTTCTTT	CASSITRGLTEAFF
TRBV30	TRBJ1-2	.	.	TGTGCCGGGACATCCTATGGCTACACCTTC	CAGTSYGYTF
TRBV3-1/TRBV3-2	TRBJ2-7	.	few	TGTGCCAGCAGCCTTTCGTCAGGGACCCGCGAGCAGTACTTC	CASSLSSGTREQYF
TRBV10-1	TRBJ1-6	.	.	TGCGCCAGCAGCCGAACCCAGGGATCACCCCTCCACTTT	CASSRTQGSPLHF
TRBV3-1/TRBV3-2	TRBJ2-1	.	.	TGTGCCAGCAGCCCGTCCTGGGGGGACAATGAGCAGTTCTTC	CASSPSWGDNEQFF
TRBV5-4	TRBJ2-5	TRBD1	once	TGTGCCAGCAGCTTGAGGGACAGTCAAGAGACCCAGTACTTC	CASSLRDSQETQYF
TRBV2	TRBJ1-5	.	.	TGTGCCAGCAGGCCCATTTCGGGCAATCAGCCCCAGCATTTT	CASRPISGNQPQHF
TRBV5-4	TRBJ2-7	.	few	TGTGCCAGCAGCGCTAGAACAGGTTCCCTAAACGAGCAGTACTTC	CASSARTGSLNEQYF
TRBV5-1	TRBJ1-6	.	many	TGCGCCAGCAGCTTGGAAGGGGGAAGAGCAACGTCCTATAATTCACCCCTCCACTTT	CASSLEGGRATSYNSPLHF
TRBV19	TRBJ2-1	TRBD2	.	TGTGCCAGTAGTATAGGGAGCGGGGGGAACCCCTCCTACAATGAGCAGTTCTTC	CASSIGSGGNPSYNEQFF
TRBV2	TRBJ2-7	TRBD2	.	TGTGCCAGCAGTTTTCTAGCGGGAGGGCCGGGCGAGCAGTACTTC	CASSFLAGGPGEQYF
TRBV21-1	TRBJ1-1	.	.	TGTGCCAGCAGCAAAGAGTCCAGGGACACTGAAGCTTTCTTT	CASSKESRDTEAFF
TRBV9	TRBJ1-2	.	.	TGTGCCAGCAGCGTAGCTGGAACAGCTAACTATGGCTACACCTTC	CASSVAGTANYGYTF
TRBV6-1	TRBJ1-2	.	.	TGTGCCAGCAGTGAAGGACAAATCTATGGCTACACCTTC	CASSEGQIYGYTF
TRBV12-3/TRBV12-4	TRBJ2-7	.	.	TGTGCCAGCAGCCCAGGGTTCTTAGGGCAGCAGTACTTC	CASSPGFLGQQYF
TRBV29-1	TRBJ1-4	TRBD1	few	TGCAGCGTGTGGACAGGGGGAGCCCGACGGGAAAAACTGTTTTTT	CSVWTGGARREKLFF
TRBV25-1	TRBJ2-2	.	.	TGTGCCAGCAGTGATGGCCTTCGCGCGGGGCTCCGGTCCGGGGAGCTGTTTTTT	CASSDGLRAGLRSGELFF
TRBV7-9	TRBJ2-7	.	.	TGTGCCAGCAGCTGGGCGGACAGTCCCTACGAGCAGTACTTC	CASSWADSPYEQYF
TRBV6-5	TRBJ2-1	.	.	TGTGCCAGCAGCCACGGACCGGGGAATGAGCAGTTCTTC	CASSHGPGNEQFF
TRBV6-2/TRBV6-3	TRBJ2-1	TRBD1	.	TGTGCCAGCAGTAAGGCCACAGGGGGCAGGGAGCAGTTCTTC	CASSKATGGREQFF
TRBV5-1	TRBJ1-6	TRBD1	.	TGCGCCAGCAGCTCGAACACGGACAGGACCTCACCCCTCCACTTT	CASSSNTDRTSPLHF
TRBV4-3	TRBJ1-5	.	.	TGCGCCAGCAGCCCGACCCTTAGTCAGCCCCAGCATTTT	CASSPTLSQPQHF
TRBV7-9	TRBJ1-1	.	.	TGTGCCAGCAGCTTAGTTCGGACAGAGGCTTTCTTT	CASSLVRTEAFF
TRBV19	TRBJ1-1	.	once	TGTGCCAGTAGTATTCAAGGAGGCGGTGTTCCTGAAGCTTTCTTT	CASSIQGGGVPEAFF
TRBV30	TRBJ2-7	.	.	TGTGCCGGAAACACAGGGAACGAGCAGTACTTC	CAGNTGNEQYF
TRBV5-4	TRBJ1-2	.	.	TGTGCCAGCAGCTACCAGACGGAACTCAACTATGGCTACACCTTC	CASSYQTELNYGYTF